The clone carrying this T cell receptor (beta chain) was counted a few times. The sample comes from a study of identical twins. Each CDR3 protein gets one entry after TCRdb re-called the 5' RACE reads with MiXCR. The sample includes approximately 700,000 distinct CDR3 sequences, 6.1% of them seen just once. Germline lookup yields CDR1 MGHDK and CDR2 SYGVNS. With V trimmed by 0 bases and J by 6 bases, 10 bases remained unmatched. This CDR3 region has 17 residues. What was sequenced was naive T cells sorted from blood. The V call is TRBV25-1, the J call TRBJ2-1, with TRBD2 identical over 8 bases. This TCR came from a young man in good health. The CDR3 loop reads CASSEYGSVAGGNEQFF. The CDR3 DNA is TGTGCCAGCAGTGAATATGGTTCGGTGGCGGGAGGCAATGAGCAGTTCTTC. Supplemented by reference TRBV25-1 and TRBJ2-1, the full variable domain reads EADIYQTPRYLVIGTGKKITLECSQTMGHDKMYWYQQDPGMELHLIHYSYGVNSTEKGDLSSESTVSRIRTEHFPLTLESARPSHTSQYLCASSEYGSVAGGNEQFFGPGTRLTVL.